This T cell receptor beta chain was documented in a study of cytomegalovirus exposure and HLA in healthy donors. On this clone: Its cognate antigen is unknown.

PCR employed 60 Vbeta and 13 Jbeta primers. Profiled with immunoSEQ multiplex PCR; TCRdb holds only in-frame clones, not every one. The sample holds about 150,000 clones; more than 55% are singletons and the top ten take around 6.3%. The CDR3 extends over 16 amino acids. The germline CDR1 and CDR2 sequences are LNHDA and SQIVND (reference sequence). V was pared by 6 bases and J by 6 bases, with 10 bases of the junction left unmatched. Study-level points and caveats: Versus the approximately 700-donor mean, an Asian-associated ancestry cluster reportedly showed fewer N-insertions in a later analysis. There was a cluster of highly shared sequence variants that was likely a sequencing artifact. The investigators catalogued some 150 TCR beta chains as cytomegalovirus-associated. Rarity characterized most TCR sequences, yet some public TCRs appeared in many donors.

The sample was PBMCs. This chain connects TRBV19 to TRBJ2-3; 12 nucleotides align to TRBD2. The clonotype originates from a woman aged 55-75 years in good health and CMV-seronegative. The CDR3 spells CASSATSGGPGDTQYF. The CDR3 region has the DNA TGTGCCAGTAGCGCCACTAGCGGGGGGCCAGGGGATACGCAGTATTTT.